This T cell receptor beta chain was identified in a study of shared clonotypes between healthy human individuals. Study-wide background: Every donor yielded three CD4 naive, three CD4 memory, two CD8 naive and one CD8 memory plate. The study, taken as a whole, reports: With few donors, the genetic and exposure-history diversity represented was limited.

Note on this clone: Its antigen is as yet unknown.

TCRdb's table, derived via immunoSEQ multiplex PCR, lists solely in-frame clones and lacks some. The repertoire holds millions of clones, around nine tenths seen once, with over 0.12% in the top ten. Germline V gene lookup returns CDR1 SQVTM and CDR2 ANQGSEA. Trimming removed 2 bases from V and 5 bases from J, with 15 bases in between. The length of the CDR3 is 14 residues. Material for sequencing was naive CD4+ T cells sorted from blood. The subset here: CD45RA+ positively selected. This receptor was obtained from a young man in good health. V gene TRBV29-1 combines with J gene TRBJ2-5; a possible D gene is TRBD2 (5 bases). The CDR3 loop reads CSVEWTTPGETQYF. In nucleotides, the CDR3 is TGCAGCGTTGAATGGACCACCCCGGGGGAGACCCAGTACTTC.